Shown below are 5 T cell receptor beta chains from a single sample sequenced in a study of Ad26.COV2.S vaccination and SARS-CoV-2 variants. Clones were read by immunoSEQ multiplex PCR, and TCRdb kept only the in-frame ones, dropping some. The sample yields about 280,000 clones, around 87% seen once. Described treatment: about 20 received Ad26.COV2.S at low or high dose, single or two shots; roughly five received placebo; per-sample allocation not given. Material that was analyzed had been drawn on day 63 after the first vaccine or placebo injection. Sequenced here: peripheral blood, sampled in a trial of Ad26.COV2.S vaccine versus placebo. The origin of the receptors is a person aged 18-65 years who received the Ad26.COV2.S COVID-19 vaccine or a placebo.

This clone has only one observation. Other nucleotide sequences from this sample produce the same CDR3. The rearrangement joins TRBV7-8 to TRBJ1-5; D remains unclear. The V end was cut by 5 bases, the J end by 4 bases, with 6 bases between. CDR1 and CDR2 from the germline V gene are SGHVS and FQNEAQ. The CDR3 is made up of 12 amino acids. The CDR3 loop reads CASSPTNQPQHF. The CDR3 DNA reads as TGTGCCAGCAGCCCTACTAATCAGCCCCAGCATTTT.

The CDR3 loop is CASSEGAGGPHNEQFF. The CDR3 nucleotides are TGTGCCAGCAGTGAAGGAGCGGGGGGGCCCCACAATGAGCAGTTCTTC. This chain joins TRBV25-1 and TRBJ2-1, with 10 bases matching TRBD2. Germline V lookup: CDR1 MGHDK, CDR2 SYGVNS. This CDR3 has 16 residues. The trim removed 2 bases at V and 5 bases at J, leaving 6 bases unmatched.

The gene calls are TRBV24-1 and TRBJ2-5; TRBD1 matches 8 bases. V lost 7 bases to trimming and J lost 5 bases; unmatched junction nucleotides: 5. Germline V gene lookup returns CDR1 KGHDR and CDR2 SFDVKD. This CDR3 is 13 amino acids long. The DNA for the CDR3 is TGTGCCACCAGCAGGGGGCGCGAGGAGACCCAGTACTTC. It yields the protein CATSRGREETQYF.

The rearrangement joins TRBV5-1 to TRBJ2-7, with D possibly being TRBD1 (9 bases). This CDR3 spans 19 amino acids. V was pared by 5 bases and J by 0 bases, with 27 bases between. Germline lookup yields CDR1 SGHRS and CDR2 YFSETQ. CDR3 sequence (DNA): TGCGCCAGCAGAGATCCGGGACAGGGAGAGCGGGGGAGCTCCTACGAGCAGTACTTC. Residues: CASRDPGQGERGSSYEQYF.

This rearrangement joins TRBV7-2 to TRBJ1-1, with no clear D. This CDR3 has 16 residues. The germline CDR1 and CDR2 sequences are SGHTA and FQGNSA. Deletions cut 7 bases from V and 0 bases from J, with 18 bases between. CDR3 protein: CASTYTGGRLNTEAFF. In DNA form, the CDR3 reads TGTGCCAGCACCTACACGGGAGGGAGGTTGAACACTGAAGCTTTCTTT.